These 27 T cell receptor beta chains originate from one sample sequenced in a study of T cells in Graves' hyperthyroidism and ophthalmopathy. RNA transcripts were the template for amplifying TCR beta CDR3 regions. The HTBI primer set drove a first-round RT-PCR of the TCR CDR3. MiXCR, run by TCRdb on the multiplex PCR reads, gives a single entry per CDR3 protein. There are about 250,000 distinct CDR3 sequences in the sample; around 15% occur only once, and under 35% lies in the top ten. Specimen: blood. These receptors originate from a woman in her forties or fifties with Graves' hyperthyroidism that later progressed to Graves' ophthalmopathy.

This clonotype was counted at least ten times. Here the CDR3 reads CASRKLAGGLSYEQYF. CDR3 sequence (DNA): TGTGCCAGCAGGAAACTAGCGGGAGGTTTATCCTACGAGCAGTACTTC. This rearrangement joins TRBV27 to TRBJ2-7, with 12 bases aligning to TRBD2. CDR1 is MNHEY, CDR2 SMNVEV, per germline (reference sequence). V shed 6 bases, J shed 1 base, and the junction held 7 bases outside the gene matches. This CDR3 is 16 amino acids long.

This clonotype was seen repeatedly, ten times or more. The CDR3 DNA sequence: TGCGCCAGCAGTGACAACTCCTACGAGCAGTACTTC. It encodes CASSDNSYEQYF. This chain joins TRBV10-1 and TRBJ2-7, with D unresolved. Germline V gene sequence: CDR1 WNHNN, CDR2 SYGVQD (reference sequence). The CDR3 consists of 12 residues. The V gene lost 3 bases and the J gene lost 0 bases, with 3 bases spanning the gap.

There are many counts of this clonotype. The chain couples TRBV7-8 to TRBJ2-2; D ambiguous. V was pared by 0 bases and J by 0 bases, with 5 bases between. This CDR3 comprises 15 residues. Germline CDR1 and CDR2: SGHVS and FQNEAQ. The CDR3 DNA follows: TGTGCCAGCAGCTTAGCGGCAGCGAACACCGGGGAGCTGTTTTTT. Its translation is CASSLAAANTGELFF.

This clonotype was picked up a small number of times. DNA for the CDR3: TGTGCCAGCAGCGTAGACCCAGGGATGCAGACCCAGTACTTC. Translation: CASSVDPGMQTQYF. This chain connects TRBV9 to TRBJ2-5; D is possibly TRBD1 (5 bases). The germline V and J ends were trimmed by 0 bases and 6 bases, with 12 bases remaining between them. CDR1 is SGDLS and CDR2 is YYNGEE in the germline V gene. The CDR3 is made up of 14 amino acids.

There are a few counts of this clonotype. The V call is TRBV5-6, the J call TRBJ2-7; TRBD1 agrees at 10 bases. The length of the CDR3 is 14 residues. Losses at the gene ends were 2 bases for V and 7 bases for J; bases not matched to a gene: 6. CDR1 and CDR2 from the germline V gene are SGHDT and YYEEEE. The CDR3, as DNA: TGTGCCAGCAGCTTCGGACAGGGGGTCTGGGAGCAGTACTTC. Its translation: CASSFGQGVWEQYF.

This clonotype showed up many times. The rearrangement joins TRBV2 to TRBJ1-1; a possible D gene is TRBD1 (6 bases). The length of the CDR3 is 11 residues. The V gene's germline CDR1 is SNHLY and CDR2 FYNNEI. V lost 5 bases, J lost 7 bases, and 8 bases lay in between. Here the CDR3 reads CASSRGFEAFF. The DNA for the CDR3 is TGTGCCAGCAGTAGGGGGTTTGAAGCTTTCTTT. The whole variable domain, filled in from reference TRBV2 and TRBJ1-1, reads EPEVTQTPSHQVTQMGQEVILRCVPISNHLYFYWYRQILGQKVEFLVSFYNNEISEKSEIFDDQFSVERPDGSNFTLKIRSTKLEDSAMYFCASSRGFEAFFGQGTRLTVV.

This clonotype was seen at least ten times. In nucleotides, the CDR3 is TGTGCCAGCAGCCCGGCCCGAGCGGACGAGCAGTACTTC. The encoded protein is CASSPARADEQYF. The J gene is TRBJ2-7, the V gene TRBV7-6, with a weak D call TRBD2 (5 bases). Trimming removed 5 bases from V and 5 bases from J, with 13 bases in between. Germline V gives CDR1 SGHVS, CDR2 FNYEAQ. The CDR3 totals 13 residues.

There are many counts of this clonotype. The chain joins TRBV27 to TRBJ1-1; D is unclear. The CDR3 spans 14 residues. The V gene's germline CDR1 is MNHEY and CDR2 SMNVEV (reference sequence). Trimming removed 6 bases from V and 3 bases from J, with 14 bases in between. The CDR3 is CASRPNLGDTEAFF. The DNA of the CDR3 is TGTGCCAGCAGACCGAATCTTGGGGACACTGAAGCTTTCTTT.

This clonotype was recorded once. V is TRBV19 and J is TRBJ1-1, with D possibly TRBD1 on 5 matching bases. This CDR3 spans 15 amino acids. Per the germline V gene, CDR1 is LNHDA and CDR2 is SQIVND (reference sequence). The V end lost 2 bases, the J end lost 5 bases, and 15 bases lay between the germline ends. The CDR3 bases are TGTGCCAGTAGTATAAGAGGGACCATAGGTACTGAAGCTTTCTTT. Translated, it gives CASSIRGTIGTEAFF.

This clonotype was counted many times. The chain recombines TRBV7-9 with TRBJ2-7; D might be TRBD1 (6 bases). The ends were cut back, 1 base at V and 0 bases at J, with 13 bases in the middle. Germline lookup yields CDR1 SEHNR and CDR2 FQNEAQ (reference sequence). The CDR3 runs to 16 residues. The CDR3: CASSLVERGNSYEQYF. The CDR3 DNA is TGTGCCAGCAGCTTAGTAGAGAGGGGGAACTCCTACGAGCAGTACTTC.

This clonotype came up many times. The gene calls are TRBV28 and TRBJ2-6; 7 bases are shared with TRBD1. Germline loops: CDR1 MDHEN, CDR2 SYDVKM. This CDR3 is 17 amino acids long. Trimming took 7 bases from V and 2 from J; bases not matched to a gene: 11. In DNA form, the CDR3 reads TGTGCCAGCACCTCGACAGGGTCCATTACTGGGGCCAACGTCCTGACTTTC. Translation gives CASTSTGSITGANVLTF.

The chain has TRBV2 and TRBJ1-5; D gene unclear. In germline, CDR1 is SNHLY, CDR2 FYNNEI. V was cut by 7 bases and J by 1 base, with 17 bases left in between. The CDR3 sequence is 16 residues long. The CDR3 region has the DNA TGTGCCAGCAAGGAGAATTCGGGCGTGAGCAATCAGCCCCAGCATTTT. Amino acid sequence: CASKENSGVSNQPQHF.

Ten or more counts support this clonotype. The V call is TRBV28, the J call TRBJ2-1; a possible D gene is TRBD2 (6 bases). The CDR3 has 13 residues. Trimming shortened V by 10 bases and J by 0 bases, and 10 bases separated the two germline ends. The germline CDR1 and CDR2 sequences are MDHEN and SYDVKM. CDR3 protein: CATGLLSYNEQFF. The CDR3 DNA reads TGTGCCACGGGACTCCTCTCCTACAATGAGCAGTTCTTC.

There are many counts of this clonotype. Mismatch with germline at one junction end may stem from a read error. The V call is TRBV2, the J call TRBJ2-7; TRBD2 might be the D (5 bases). CDR1 SNHLY and CDR2 FYNNEI come from the germline V gene. This CDR3 spans 13 amino acids. Here the CDR3 DNA reads TGTGCCAGCAGTATGGACGGTGTTCTACGAGGGAACTTC. It yields the protein CASSMDGVLRGNF.

At least ten counts were recorded for this clonotype. The rearrangement joins TRBV11-2 to TRBJ2-2; 11 bases agree with TRBD2. V dropped 1 base and J dropped 6; count of bases not matched to a gene: 10. CDR1 and CDR2 (germline): SGHAT, FQNNGV. This CDR3 region has 18 residues. For the CDR3, the DNA is TGTGCCAGCAGCTTAGTGTGGCTAGCGGGAGGAGGTGCCGGGGAGCTGTTTTTT. This gives the protein CASSLVWLAGGGAGELFF.

There are many counts of this clonotype. The CDR3 protein is CASTPRTGDQPQHF. The DNA of the CDR3 is TGTGCCAGCACCCCCCGGACAGGTGATCAGCCCCAGCATTTT. V is TRBV18 and J is TRBJ1-5, with 7 bases aligning to TRBD1. Unmatched junction bases numbered 9, after V lost 8 bases and J lost 5 bases. Germline V CDR1 and CDR2: KGHSH, LQKENI. CDR3 length: 14 residues.

This clonotype was observed many times. The chain joins TRBV28 to TRBJ1-1; D possibly corresponds to TRBD1 (5 bases). Germline assignment: CDR1 MDHEN and CDR2 SYDVKM. V was pared by 2 bases and J by 10 bases, with 8 bases between. The CDR3 contains 11 residues. The CDR3 bases are TGTGCCAGCAGTTTAGAGGGGCGAGCTTTCTTT. Protein sequence: CASSLEGRAFF.

In its sample, this clonotype was seen many times. The chain recombines TRBV28 with TRBJ2-7; tentatively, D is TRBD1 (5 bases). The germline V and J ends were trimmed by 3 bases and 0 bases, with 9 bases remaining between them. Germline V lookup: CDR1 MDHEN, CDR2 SYDVKM. The length of the CDR3 is 14 residues. The DNA for the CDR3 is TGTGCCAGCAGTTTGCCAGGGTCCTCCTACGAGCAGTACTTC. As protein: CASSLPGSSYEQYF. Based on the CDR3 plus reference TRBV28 and TRBJ2-7, the full variable domain is DVKVTQSSRYLVKRTGEKVFLECVQDMDHENMFWYRQDPGLGLRLIYFSYDVKMKEKGDIPEGYSVSREKKERFSLILESASTNQTSMYLCASSLPGSSYEQYFGPGTRLTVT.

This clonotype was found many times. The CDR3 sequence: CASSPHLALQFF. In DNA, the CDR3 is TGTGCCAGCAGCCCTCATTTGGCGTTGCAGTTCTTC. V and J are TRBV27 and TRBJ2-1; D uncertain. V lost 6 bases and J lost 12, with 15 bases in between. Germline CDR1 reads MNHEY; CDR2 reads SMNVEV (reference sequence). This CDR3 comprises 12 residues.

In its sample, this clonotype was seen many times. The chain combines TRBV6-2 or TRBV6-3 with TRBJ1-6; tentatively, D is TRBD1 (5 bases). From germline, CDR1 is MNHEY and CDR2 SVGEGT. This CDR3 has 15 amino acids. The V end was cut by 2 bases, the J end by 10 bases, with 15 bases between. In nucleotides, the CDR3 is TGTGCCAGCAGTTACCGGGACGGGGCCCCCTCACCCCTCCACTTT. Its translation: CASSYRDGAPSPLHF.

For this clonotype: A much larger clone lies one base from this, so it may be a read error. The chain employs TRBV11-3 and TRBJ1-4; D unclear. From germline, CDR1 is SGHNT and CDR2 YENEEA. CDR3 length: 15 amino acids. This chain's CDR3 is CASSPGLSTNEKLLF. The CDR3 DNA reads TGTGCCAGCAGTCCTGGGCTATCAACTAATGAAAAACTGCTTTTT.

This clonotype was found a few times. The junction and the germline gene differ at one end; a read error may be behind it. The chain carries TRBV5-1 and TRBJ2-3; 7 bases are a match to TRBD2. Germline loops: CDR1 SGHRS, CDR2 YFSETQ. The CDR3 extends over 15 amino acids. The DNA of the CDR3 is TGCACCAGCAGACTTTCCACTAGCGGCACAGATACGCAGTATTTT. Protein: CTSRLSTSGTDTQYF. Full variable domain (rest looked up from reference TRBV5-1 and TRBJ2-3): KAGVTQTPRYLIKTRGQQVTLSCSPISGHRSVSWYQQTPGQGLQFLFEYFSETQRNKGNFPGRFSGRQFSNSRSEMNVSTLELGDSALYLCTSRLSTSGTDTQYFGPGTRLTVL.

Many counts were recorded for this clonotype. The V and J genes are TRBV6-1 and TRBJ2-1; D perhaps matches TRBD2 (5 bases). Trimming removed 6 bases at V and 0 bases at J, with 12 bases between. Germline V gene sequence: CDR1 MNHNS, CDR2 SASEGT. This CDR3 spans 15 amino acids. The CDR3 protein is CASRAGLSSYNEQFF. Written as DNA, the CDR3 is TGTGCCAGCAGGGCTGGACTTAGCTCCTACAATGAGCAGTTCTTC.

In its sample, this clonotype was seen a few times. A read error may account for a junction end that differs from germline. The gene calls are TRBV5-6 and TRBJ2-2; either TRBD1 or TRBD2 may fit D (5 bases each). Per the germline V gene, CDR1 is SGHDT and CDR2 is YYEEEE. The CDR3 sequence is 13 residues long. DNA of the CDR3: TGTGCCAGCAGCGTCCGGGACCCCGGAGAGCTGTTTTTT. Translation gives CASSVRDPGELFF. Together with reference TRBV5-6 and TRBJ2-2, the CDR3 gives the full variable domain: DAGVTQSPTHLIKTRGQQVTLRCSPKSGHDTVSWYQQALGQGPQFIFQYYEEEERQRGNFPDRFSGHQFPNYSSELNVNALLLGDSALYLCASSVRDPGELFFGEGSRLTVL.

This chain connects TRBV5-8 to TRBJ1-3, with a weak D call TRBD1 (6 bases). The CDR3 consists of 14 residues. Per germline, CDR1 SGHTS and CDR2 YDEGEE. The V gene lost 0 bases and the J gene lost 10 bases, with 14 bases spanning the gap. The CDR3 loop is CASSLGGQSRTIYF. CDR3 sequence (DNA): TGTGCCAGCAGCTTGGGAGGACAGTCTCGGACCATATATTTT.

This clonotype appeared many times. This chain joins TRBV7-2 and TRBJ1-6; D is uncertain. V lost 2 bases and J lost 9, with 14 bases in between. The CDR3 is made up of 15 amino acids. From germline, CDR1 is SGHTA and CDR2 FQGNSA. The CDR3 DNA sequence: TGTGCCAGCAGCTTAATGCCGGTCGAGAGTTCACCCCTCCACTTT. As protein: CASSLMPVESSPLHF. Together with reference TRBV7-2 and TRBJ1-6, the CDR3 gives the full variable domain: GAGVSQSPSNKVTEKGKDVELRCDPISGHTALYWYRQSLGQGLEFLIYFQGNSAPDKSGLPSDRFSAERTGGSVSTLTIQRTQQEDSAVYLCASSLMPVESSPLHFGNGTRLTVT.

The table lists this clonotype with many counts. Since a much larger clone is just one base distant, this may be a read error. The rearrangement joins TRBV5-5 to TRBJ1-1; 7 bases are a match to TRBD1. This CDR3 contains 13 residues. Germline V gives CDR1 SGHKS, CDR2 YYEKEE (reference sequence). The trim removed 6 bases at V and 1 base at J, leaving 3 bases unmatched. The CDR3 nucleotides are TGTGCCAGCAACCGACAGGGGAACACTGAAGCTTTCTTT. This encodes CASNRQGNTEAFF.